These 32 T cell receptor beta chains originate from one sample sequenced in a study of cytomegalovirus exposure and HLA in healthy donors. The PCR used 60 Vbeta and 13 Jbeta primers. The repertoire was sequenced with immunoSEQ multiplex PCR; TCRdb's copy has only in-frame clones and lacks some. This table has some 140,000 clones, 60% to 80% appearing once. Material for sequencing was PBMCs. All receptors come from a man younger than 35 in good health and CMV-seronegative.

The chain has TRBV19 and TRBJ1-4; D uncertain. Trimming cost V 4 bases and J 3 bases, with 6 bases left between them. The CDR3 extends over 13 amino acids. Germline-derived CDR1 and CDR2 are LNHDA and SQIVND (reference sequence). The chain's CDR3 is CASSRTSNEKLFF. CDR3 nucleotides: TGTGCCAGTAGTAGGACTTCTAATGAAAAACTGTTTTTT.

This clone was seen once. The chain links TRBV6-6 to TRBJ1-2; D gene unclear. This CDR3 is 11 amino acids long. The ends were cut back, 0 bases at V and 8 bases at J, with 4 bases in the middle. Germline V lookup: CDR1 MNHNY, CDR2 SVGAGI (reference sequence). The CDR3: CASSYSEGYTF. The CDR3 bases are TGTGCCAGCAGTTACTCCGAGGGCTACACCTTC.

J is TRBJ2-5 and V is TRBV9; TRBD2 matches 9 bases. V lost 0 bases, J lost 2 bases, and 8 bases stayed unmatched. Per germline, CDR1 SGDLS and CDR2 YYNGEE. The CDR3 loop spans 17 amino acids. The CDR3 here is CASSVGAQRGVQETQYF. The CDR3 DNA reads as TGTGCCAGCAGCGTAGGGGCCCAGCGGGGGGTTCAAGAGACCCAGTACTTC.

This clone occurred once. This chain joins TRBV29-1 and TRBJ1-6; the match to TRBD1 covers 8 bases. Looked up from germline, CDR1 is SQVTM and CDR2 is ANQGSEA. The ends lost 5 bases at V and 8 bases at J; junction bases unmatched: 5. CDR3 length equals 13 residues. CDR3 amino acids: CSVNTGGDSPLHF. CDR3 sequence (DNA): TGCAGCGTTAATACAGGGGGGGATTCACCCCTCCACTTT.

This chain uses TRBV2 with TRBJ1-1, with TRBD1 identical over 8 bases. V lost 8 bases to trimming and J lost 1 base; unmatched junction nucleotides: 3. Per the germline V gene, CDR1 is SNHLY and CDR2 is FYNNEI. CDR3 length: 13 residues. CDR3 amino acids: CASLQGGNTEAFF. CDR3 sequence (DNA): TGTGCCAGCTTACAGGGGGGGAACACTGAAGCTTTCTTT.

The J gene is TRBJ2-2, the V gene TRBV5-4; D might be TRBD2 (6 bases). Germline lookup yields CDR1 SGHNT and CDR2 YYREEE (reference sequence). V lost 1 base and J 3 bases, leaving 10 bases between the germline ends. This CDR3 spans 15 amino acids. CDR3 amino acids: CASSLLGEDTGELFF. The CDR3 DNA is TGTGCCAGCAGCTTGCTAGGGGAGGACACCGGGGAGCTGTTTTTT.

CDR3 DNA: TGTGCCAGCTCCCCCGCGGCGGGGGATAGAGATACGCAGTATTTT. This sequence encodes CASSPAAGDRDTQYF. The chain combines TRBV18 with TRBJ2-3; 7 nucleotides agree with TRBD2. The CDR3 totals 15 residues. From germline, CDR1 is KGHSH and CDR2 LQKENI. Trimming removed 6 bases from V and 5 bases from J; junction bases left unmatched: 11.

This clone was seen once. V gene TRBV14 combines with J gene TRBJ2-5; D is perhaps TRBD1 (6 bases). Trimming cost V 4 bases and J 4 bases, with 13 bases left between them. The CDR3 totals 14 residues. Germline CDR1 and CDR2: SGHDN and FVKESK. The CDR3 region has the DNA TGTGCCAGCAGCCGGGGCAGGGGCCGAGAGACCCAGTACTTC. Protein sequence: CASSRGRGRETQYF.

This clone was detected once. The chain employs TRBV29-1 and TRBJ2-3; D uncertain. The CDR3 is 12 residues long. Trimming cost V 2 bases and J 0 bases, with 3 bases left between them. Germline values: CDR1 SQVTM, CDR2 ANQGSEA. This chain's CDR3 is CSVEYSTDTQYF. The CDR3 DNA reads TGCAGCGTTGAATATAGCACAGATACGCAGTATTTT.

For the CDR3, the DNA is TGTGCCAGCAGCTGGGAGTCCGGGACAGGAGAGACCCAGTACTTC. As protein: CASSWESGTGETQYF. The chain is built from TRBV7-8 and TRBJ2-5, with 8 bases identical to TRBD1. This CDR3 region has 15 residues. Trimming removed 4 bases from V and 4 bases from J; junction bases left unmatched: 8. Germline CDR1 and CDR2: SGHVS and FQNEAQ.

The chain recombines TRBV5-4 with TRBJ2-3; 7 bases align to TRBD1. Germline CDR1 and CDR2: SGHNT and YYREEE (reference sequence). This CDR3 has 14 amino acids. V was pared by 4 bases and J by 3 bases, with 5 bases of the junction left unmatched. CDR3 protein: CASSPTGATDTQYF. The CDR3 region has the DNA TGTGCCAGCAGCCCCACAGGGGCTACAGATACGCAGTATTTT.

This clone was counted only a few times. The chain carries TRBV9 and TRBJ1-1; possible D gene TRBD1, 5 bases. V lost 0 bases, J lost 4 bases, and 13 bases lay in between. The CDR3 spans 15 residues. Germline CDR1 SGDLS, CDR2 YYNGEE. This CDR3 is CASSVDRPAGTEAFF. In DNA, the CDR3 is TGTGCCAGCAGCGTAGACAGGCCCGCTGGCACTGAAGCTTTCTTT. The variable domain in full, completed from reference TRBV9 and TRBJ1-1, reads DSGVTQTPKHLITATGQRVTLRCSPRSGDLSVYWYQQSLDQGLQFLIQYYNGEERAKGNILERFSAQQFPDLHSELNLSSLELGDSALYFCASSVDRPAGTEAFFGQGTRLTVV.

This chain uses TRBV5-8 with TRBJ1-1, with 7 bases matching TRBD1. This CDR3 has 14 residues. V shed 0 bases and J 4 bases; nucleotides not matched to a gene: 3. CDR1 and CDR2 from the germline V gene are SGHTS and YDEGEE. This chain's CDR3 is CASSLGTGGTEAFF. The CDR3 coding sequence is TGTGCCAGCAGCTTGGGGACAGGAGGCACTGAAGCTTTCTTT.

V gene TRBV2 combines with J gene TRBJ1-2; the match to TRBD1 covers 8 bases. The germline gives CDR1 SNHLY, CDR2 FYNNEI. The CDR3 extends over 14 amino acids. The V segment lost 3 bases and the J segment 6 bases; nucleotides outside the gene matches: 6. The CDR3 loop reads CASSDGRGLDGYTF. The CDR3 DNA reads TGTGCCAGCAGTGACGGCAGGGGGCTTGATGGCTACACCTTC. The full variable domain, with the rest looked up from reference TRBV2 and TRBJ1-2, is EPEVTQTPSHQVTQMGQEVILRCVPISNHLYFYWYRQILGQKVEFLVSFYNNEISEKSEIFDDQFSVERPDGSNFTLKIRSTKLEDSAMYFCASSDGRGLDGYTFGSGTRLTVV.

The rearrangement uses TRBV7-9 and TRBJ1-2; no clear D. CDR1 and CDR2 from the germline V gene are SEHNR and FQNEAQ (reference sequence). This CDR3 has 13 amino acids. Trimming removed 1 base from V and 6 bases from J, with 9 bases in between. CDR3 amino acids: CASSLGEVDGYTF. The CDR3 region has the DNA TGTGCCAGCAGCTTAGGGGAGGTAGATGGCTACACCTTC.

As for this clone: The junction departs from the called germline gene at one end, perhaps through a read error. The V and J genes are TRBV7-7 and TRBJ2-5; D is possibly TRBD1 (6 bases). Germline values: CDR1 SSHAT, CDR2 FNYEAQ (reference sequence). The CDR3 contains 13 residues. The CDR3 region has the DNA TGTGCTAGCAGGCCGGACAGCTCACAGACCCAGTACTTC. Protein product: CASRPDSSQTQYF.

This chain links TRBV7-2 with TRBJ1-1; no clear D gene. This CDR3 comprises 13 residues. Germline V lookup: CDR1 SGHTA, CDR2 FQGNSA. Trimming shortened V by 3 bases and J by 4 bases, and 9 bases separated the two germline ends. The CDR3 sequence is CASSLRRATEAFF. The CDR3 nucleotides read TGTGCCAGCAGCTTGAGGAGGGCCACTGAAGCTTTCTTT.

This chain uses TRBV5-1 with TRBJ2-1; D might be TRBD2 (7 bases). Germline-derived CDR1 and CDR2 are SGHRS and YFSETQ. The CDR3 has 15 amino acids. The germline V and J ends were trimmed by 3 bases and 6 bases, with 16 bases remaining between them. The CDR3 DNA reads as TGCGCCAGCAGCTCCCTGGGGGGGCCCCTCAATGAGCAGTTCTTC. This gives the protein CASSSLGGPLNEQFF.

This clone was picked up one time. The chain uses TRBV7-3 and TRBJ1-1, with TRBD1 matching over 7 bases. Germline V gene lookup returns CDR1 SGHTA and CDR2 FQGTGA. Trimming took 3 bases from V and 7 from J; bases not matched to a gene: 8. The CDR3 is 14 amino acids. CDR3 nucleotide sequence: TGTGCCAGCAGCTTGCAAGGGGGCGAGGTTGAAGCTTTCTTT. Its translation is CASSLQGGEVEAFF.

The rearrangement uses TRBV19 and TRBJ2-3, with D maybe TRBD2 (6 bases). The CDR3 extends over 15 amino acids. Germline CDR1 LNHDA, CDR2 SQIVND (reference sequence). Trimming removed 5 bases at V and 1 base at J, with 13 bases between. The CDR3 loop reads CASSFGSGGTDTQYF. CDR3 nucleotides: TGTGCCAGTAGTTTCGGATCGGGGGGCACAGATACGCAGTATTTT.

This clone has a handful of counts. The chain has TRBV20-1 and TRBJ2-7, with D unclear. Between the trimmed V and J ends, which lost 4 bases and 5 bases, there was a span of 9 bases. This CDR3 has 11 residues. Germline assignment: CDR1 DFQATT and CDR2 SNEGSKA (reference sequence). The CDR3 sequence: CSANQAHEQYF. DNA of the CDR3: TGCAGTGCTAACCAGGCCCACGAGCAGTACTTC.

The chain uses TRBV5-1 and TRBJ1-6, with TRBD1 identical over 10 bases. CDR3 size: 15 residues. Germline CDR1 SGHRS, CDR2 YFSETQ. V was pared by 4 bases and J by 6 bases, with 4 bases of the junction left unmatched. This chain's CDR3 is CASSARTGGNSPLHF. CDR3 nucleotides: TGCGCCAGCAGCGCGAGGACAGGGGGTAATTCACCCCTCCACTTT. The full variable domain, its missing parts supplied by reference TRBV5-1 and TRBJ1-6, is KAGVTQTPRYLIKTRGQQVTLSCSPISGHRSVSWYQQTPGQGLQFLFEYFSETQRNKGNFPGRFSGRQFSNSRSEMNVSTLELGDSALYLCASSARTGGNSPLHFGNGTRLTVT.

The genes are TRBV7-8 and TRBJ2-1, with D perhaps matching TRBD1 (6 bases). Germline V CDR1 and CDR2: SGHVS, FQNEAQ. V lost 5 bases to trimming and J lost 5 bases, with 22 bases between them. CDR3 size: 17 residues. The CDR3 sequence: CASSIYNRESGHNEQFF. Written as DNA, the CDR3 is TGTGCCAGCAGCATATATAACAGGGAATCGGGACACAATGAGCAGTTCTTC.

This rearrangement joins TRBV6-6 to TRBJ1-6, with TRBD1 matching over 7 bases. The CDR3 sequence is 14 residues long. V shed 6 bases, J shed 7 bases, and the junction held 6 bases outside the gene matches. Germline V gives CDR1 MNHNY, CDR2 SVGAGI (reference sequence). The CDR3 sequence: CASSPWTGNSPLHF. In DNA form, the CDR3 reads TGTGCCAGCAGCCCCTGGACAGGCAATTCACCCCTCCACTTT.

This clone was seen a few times. The genes are TRBV7-9 and TRBJ1-1; D not resolved. Germline V gene lookup returns CDR1 SEHNR and CDR2 FQNEAQ (reference sequence). Trimming left V 3 bases short and J 8 bases short, with 13 bases between. The CDR3 spans 13 residues. CDR3 region: CASSFPQTAEAFF. The CDR3 bases are TGTGCCAGCAGCTTTCCACAGACGGCAGAAGCTTTCTTT.

This chain joins TRBV11-2 and TRBJ1-1; 7 positions agree with TRBD1. The CDR3 covers 17 residues. V gave up 0 bases and J gave up 2 bases; unmatched junction bases: 9. Per the germline V gene, CDR1 is SGHAT and CDR2 is FQNNGV. The DNA for the CDR3 is TGTGCCAGCAGCTTAGATCTCTGGGACAGCCAAAACACTGAAGCTTTCTTT. It translates to CASSLDLWDSQNTEAFF.

The chain carries TRBV4-2 and TRBJ1-5; D is unresolved. With 1 base removed from V and 5 bases from J, the gap between germline ends came to 12 bases. The CDR3 has 15 amino acids. Germline CDR1 LGHNA, CDR2 YNFKEQ. The CDR3 protein is CASSQAPGYYQPQHF. CDR3 DNA: TGTGCCAGCAGCCAAGCTCCGGGGTATTATCAGCCCCAGCATTTT.

The chain combines TRBV5-1 with TRBJ2-7; perhaps TRBD2 as D (6 bases). The V gene's germline CDR1 is SGHRS and CDR2 YFSETQ. Between the trimmed V and J ends, which lost 0 bases and 2 bases, there was a span of 12 bases. The length of the CDR3 is 15 residues. The CDR3 protein is CASSLGASDTYEQYF. In DNA form, the CDR3 reads TGCGCCAGCAGCTTGGGGGCTAGCGACACCTACGAGCAGTACTTC. Using reference TRBV5-1 and TRBJ2-7 for the parts outside the CDR3, the full variable domain is KAGVTQTPRYLIKTRGQQVTLSCSPISGHRSVSWYQQTPGQGLQFLFEYFSETQRNKGNFPGRFSGRQFSNSRSEMNVSTLELGDSALYLCASSLGASDTYEQYFGPGTRLTVT.

V and J are TRBV27 and TRBJ2-7, with D perhaps TRBD2 (5 bases). Germline V gene lookup returns CDR1 MNHEY and CDR2 SMNVEV (reference sequence). Trimming removed 5 bases from V and 7 bases from J, with 15 bases in between. The CDR3 extends over 13 amino acids. The CDR3 protein is CASSRTQRREQYF. CDR3 sequence (DNA): TGTGCCAGCAGTCGGACGCAGAGGAGGGAGCAGTACTTC.

This sequence joins TRBV6-5 and TRBJ2-2; TRBD2 might be the D (6 bases). With 3 bases removed from V and 4 bases from J, the gap between germline ends came to 12 bases. The germline CDR1 and CDR2 sequences are MNHEY and SVGAGI. This CDR3 has 15 residues. CDR3 sequence: CASSYRVGGTGELFF. CDR3 DNA: TGTGCCAGCAGTTATAGGGTGGGGGGCACCGGGGAGCTGTTTTTT.

The sample holds a few counts of this clone. The chain employs TRBV11-2 and TRBJ2-7; 10 nucleotides match TRBD1. V was pared by 1 base and J by 2 bases, with 8 bases of the junction left unmatched. This CDR3 is 17 amino acids long. Germline V gene sequence: CDR1 SGHAT, CDR2 FQNNGV. For the CDR3, the DNA is TGTGCCAGCAGCTTAGGGGGTCGGGACAGGGGCACCTACGAGCAGTACTTC. Encoded protein: CASSLGGRDRGTYEQYF.

The gene calls are TRBV6-5 and TRBJ1-1; no clear D gene. Germline V lookup: CDR1 MNHEY, CDR2 SVGAGI. This CDR3 is 14 amino acids long. V shed 4 bases and J shed 7 bases, with 16 bases lying between them. CDR3 sequence (DNA): TGTGCCAGCAGTTCCCTCGGCGGGAGCCGTGAAGCTTTCTTT. Protein product: CASSSLGGSREAFF.